The rows below give T cell receptor beta chains drawn from one sample of a study of T cells in Graves' hyperthyroidism and ophthalmopathy. Using its own MiXCR run on the multiplex PCR reads, TCRdb lists one record per CDR3 protein. There are 500,000 to 600,000 distinct CDR3 sequences in the sample; under 60% occur only once, and roughly 8.2% lies in the top ten. Sequenced sample: peripheral blood or thyroid tissue (not recorded which). The receptors stem from a young woman with Graves' hyperthyroidism. Both conserved end residues are part of each CDR3. D genes are given only for firm matches. The size entry is marked missing in some rows and otherwise reads once, few, many or a size class.

J gene,clone size,D gene,V gene,CDR3 DNA,CDR3 protein
TRBJ1-2,.,TRBD1,TRBV24-1,TGTGCCACCAGTGAGGAGACAGGGGCTGGCTACACCTTC,CATSEETGAGYTF
TRBJ1-5,many,.,TRBV19,TGTGCCAGTAGACCCCTCAGGGCCGCGGGTCAGCCCCAGCATTTT,CASRPLRAAGQPQHF
TRBJ1-5,few,TRBD1,TRBV12-3/TRBV12-4,TGTGCCAGCAGCCGCATGGGGGGGACAGGGGGTGATCAGCCCCAGCATTTT,CASSRMGGTGGDQPQHF
TRBJ1-2,.,TRBD1,TRBV6-5,TGTGCCAGCAGTTACTTACGTCGTTCGGGCAGGGGGCTGGACTACACCTTC,CASSYLRRSGRGLDYTF
TRBJ2-5,many,.,TRBV4-2,TGTGCCAGCGCTAACGGCGGGGGCGGAGAGACCCAGTACTTC,CASANGGGGETQYF
TRBJ2-1,once,.,TRBV19,TGTGCCAGTAGATTCGCGGGATCCTACAATGAGCAGTTCTTC,CASRFAGSYNEQFF
TRBJ2-7,many,.,TRBV7-9,TGTGCCAGCAGCTCGCCGCTAGAGGGGCACTCTTCCTACGAGCAGTACTTC,CASSSPLEGHSSYEQYF
TRBJ1-1,many,.,TRBV20-1,TGCAGTGTACCGAAAATGAACACTGAAGCTTTCTTT,CSVPKMNTEAFF
TRBJ1-6,many,.,TRBV20-1,TGCAGTGCTAGAGAGCCGGACAGTAATTCACCCCTCCACTTT,CSAREPDSNSPLHF
TRBJ2-7,.,TRBD2,TRBV10-3,TGTGCCATCAGTTTTGAGAGCGGGAGTGGCGAGCAGTACTTC,CAISFESGSGEQYF
TRBJ2-1,.,TRBD2,TRBV10-3,TGTGCCATCAGTAGGGCTAGCGGATACAATGAGCAGTTCTTC,CAISRASGYNEQFF
TRBJ2-5,.,TRBD2,TRBV20-1,TGCAGTGCTGGGGGACTAGCGGGAGGGTTGGGGACCCAGTACTTC,CSAGGLAGGLGTQYF
TRBJ2-3,many,.,TRBV7-8,TGTGCCAGCAGCTTAAGTACGGGAGTAGCAGATACGCAGTATTTT,CASSLSTGVADTQYF
TRBJ1-2,many,.,TRBV14,TGTGCCAGCAGCCAAAAGGGTGGGGATTTTCTCCCCTTTGAGGGCTACACCTTC,CASSQKGGDFLPFEGYTF
TRBJ1-4,.,.,TRBV4-1,TGCGCCAGCAGCCAAGATCGGGAGGTAATAGAAAAACTGTTTTTT,CASSQDREVIEKLFF
TRBJ1-3,.,.,TRBV7-6,TGTGCCAGCAGACAGGGAGCAAACTATGGCTACACCATATATTTT,CASRQGANYGYTIYF